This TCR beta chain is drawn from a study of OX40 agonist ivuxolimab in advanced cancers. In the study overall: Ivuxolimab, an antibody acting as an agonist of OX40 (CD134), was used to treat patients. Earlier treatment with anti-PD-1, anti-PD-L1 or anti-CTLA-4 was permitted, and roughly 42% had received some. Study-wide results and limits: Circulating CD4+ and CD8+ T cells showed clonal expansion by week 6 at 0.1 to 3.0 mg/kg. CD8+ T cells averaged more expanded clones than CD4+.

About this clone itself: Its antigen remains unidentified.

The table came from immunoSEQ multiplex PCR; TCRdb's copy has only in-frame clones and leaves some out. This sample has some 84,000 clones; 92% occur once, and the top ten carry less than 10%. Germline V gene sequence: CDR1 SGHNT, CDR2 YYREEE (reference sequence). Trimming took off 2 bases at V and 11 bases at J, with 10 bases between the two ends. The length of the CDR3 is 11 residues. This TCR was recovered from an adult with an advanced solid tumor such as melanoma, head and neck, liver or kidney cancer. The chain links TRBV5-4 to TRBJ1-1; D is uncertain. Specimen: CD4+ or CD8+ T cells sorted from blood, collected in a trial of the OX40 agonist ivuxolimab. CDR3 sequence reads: CASSLGTWAFF. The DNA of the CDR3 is TGTGCCAGCAGCTTAGGCACCTGGGCTTTCTTT.